A selection of T cell receptor beta chains follows, all from one sample in a study of CD8 T cells in Susac syndrome. A single record per CDR3 protein comes from TCRdb applying MiXCR to the immunoSEQ multiplex PCR reads. The sample has approximately 170,000 distinct CDR3 sequences; about 90% are singletons. The sequencing input was CD4+ T cells from PBMCs. Receptors were obtained from a human donor in good health. Each CDR3 is given with its conserved first and last residue. The D gene is left open where the match is weak. Rows may omit the clone size; those that give it use once, few, many or a size class.

D,size,V,J,DNA,CDR3
.,.,TRBV29-1,TRBJ2-7,TGCAGCGTTCGGGCCCGGGGTCTCGTCGAGCAGTACTTC,CSVRARGLVEQYF
.,.,TRBV19,TRBJ1-5,TGTGCCAGTAGTTGGTGGCATCAGCCCCAGCATTTT,CASSWWHQPQHF
TRBD2,.,TRBV20-1,TRBJ2-3,TGCAGTGCCAGACCGGGACTAGTGCGCACAGATACGCAGTATTTT,CSARPGLVRTDTQYF
.,.,TRBV5-6,TRBJ2-1,TGTGCCAGCAGCTTGCGAGGGATCTTTGACAATGAGCAGTTCTTC,CASSLRGIFDNEQFF
.,.,TRBV20-1,TRBJ2-3,TGCAGTGCTGTTCTTGGCGGGCCGACAGATACGCAGTATTTT,CSAVLGGPTDTQYF
TRBD1,.,TRBV5-1,TRBJ2-1,TGCGCCAGCAGAGGACAGGGGTTGGACAATGAGCAGTTCTTC,CASRGQGLDNEQFF
TRBD2,.,TRBV20-1,TRBJ2-3,TGCAGTGCTCCGGACTGGGGGGGGAGCACAGATACGCAGTATTTT,CSAPDWGGSTDTQYF
.,.,TRBV28,TRBJ2-7,TGTGCCAGCAGTTCGGGACCGTACGAGCAGTACTTC,CASSSGPYEQYF
.,.,TRBV11-2,TRBJ1-1,TGTGCCAGCAGCTTAGATCGGGGCCTTGAAGCTTTCTTT,CASSLDRGLEAFF
TRBD2,.,TRBV29-1,TRBJ2-1,TGCAGCGATTTGGGACTAGCGGGAGGGAATGAGCAGTTCTTC,CSDLGLAGGNEQFF
TRBD2,.,TRBV9,TRBJ2-7,TGTGCCAGCAGCGTTAGCGCGGGACTATTCTACGAGCAGTACTTC,CASSVSAGLFYEQYF
TRBD1,.,TRBV9,TRBJ1-4,TGTGCCAGCAGCGCCTCAGGGGGCTATGAAAAACTGTTTTTT,CASSASGGYEKLFF
.,.,TRBV29-1,TRBJ1-1,TGCAGCGTTGTAACGGCTGAAGCTTTCTTT,CSVVTAEAFF
.,once,TRBV7-2,TRBJ2-1,TGTGCCAGCAGCCCATATGGTCAGCAAGCTCCCTACAATGAGCAGTTCTTC,CASSPYGQQAPYNEQFF
TRBD2,.,TRBV9,TRBJ2-7,TGTGCCAGCAGCGTGCGGAAAGCGGGAGGGCCAAGGGAGCAGTACTTC,CASSVRKAGGPREQYF
.,.,TRBV29-1,TRBJ2-1,TGCAGCGTTGAAAAGGACGCAGACTACAATGAGCAGTTCTTC,CSVEKDADYNEQFF
.,.,TRBV19,TRBJ1-1,TGTGCCAGTAGTATAGTGTCGGGAGGGGACACTGAAGCTTTCTTT,CASSIVSGGDTEAFF
TRBD2,.,TRBV20-1,TRBJ2-7,TGCAGTGCCCCCCTCGGGGGGGGCCGTGAGCAGTACTTC,CSAPLGGGREQYF
.,once,TRBV20-1,TRBJ2-3,TGCAGTGCTCCGAGCATCAGGAACACAGATACGCAGTATTTT,CSAPSIRNTDTQYF